A single sample is the source of the 18 T cell receptor beta chains below, sequenced in a study of molecular identifiers for immune sequencing clone quantification. TCRdb re-called the PCR reads through MiXCR, storing one row per CDR3 protein. The table includes about 510,000 distinct CDR3 sequences, under 30% detected once. Material: naive CD8+ T cells from blood, with Jurkat cell RNA spiked in. The subset is: FACS-sorted CD8+CD4-CCR7+CD45RA+ naive T cells. All receptors come from a human donor in good health. Some libraries in this study had Jurkat cell RNA spiked in.

This chain connects TRBV9 to TRBJ1-2, with a tentative D call TRBD1 (5 bases). V lost 3 bases, J lost 1 base, and 13 bases lay in between. In germline, CDR1 is SGDLS, CDR2 YYNGEE. CDR3 length: 15 amino acids. This CDR3 is CASSGGTDLNYGYTF. The CDR3 region has the DNA TGTGCCAGCAGCGGAGGGACGGACCTTAACTATGGCTACACCTTC.

The chain links TRBV6-2 or TRBV6-3 to TRBJ2-7; D possibly matches TRBD1 or TRBD2 (5 bases each). CDR3 length: 14 amino acids. From germline, CDR1 is MNHEY and CDR2 SVGEGT. Trimming cost V 7 bases and J 5 bases, with 18 bases left between them. The CDR3 DNA reads as TGTGCCAGCACTCCTCGGGGCCTGGAAAACGAGCAGTACTTC. This gives the protein CASTPRGLENEQYF.

The chain links TRBV6-4 to TRBJ2-3; D unresolved. The CDR3 runs to 16 residues. Germline loops: CDR1 MRHNA, CDR2 SNTAGT. Trimming left V 0 bases short and J 2 bases short, with 12 bases between. The CDR3 loop reads CASSDSIFDPTDTQYF. The CDR3 DNA sequence: TGTGCCAGCAGTGACTCAATATTCGACCCCACAGATACGCAGTATTTT.

This clonotype was counted between two and nine times. This chain uses TRBV27 with TRBJ2-3; D possibly matches TRBD1 or TRBD2 (6 bases each). Per the germline V gene, CDR1 is MNHEY and CDR2 is SMNVEV (reference sequence). Trimming shortened V by 7 bases and J by 2 bases, and 16 bases separated the two germline ends. This CDR3 region has 15 residues. The CDR3 DNA is TGTGCCAGCACGCGGGAAGGGGGTTTCACAGATACGCAGTATTTT. Translation: CASTREGGFTDTQYF.

Remarks on this clonotype: A much more abundant neighbour one base away suggests this may be a read error. The gene calls are TRBV29-1 and TRBJ1-1; D not resolved. The CDR3 is 10 amino acids. The germline V gene has CDR1 SQVTM and CDR2 ANQGSEA. The CDR3 loop is CSAVVDEASF. CDR3 nucleotides: TGCAGCGCCGTCGTGGATGAAGCTTCCTTT. Variable domain in full (rest from reference TRBV29-1 and TRBJ1-1): SAVISQKPSRDICQRGTSLTIQCQVDSQVTMMFWYRQQPGQSLTLIATANQGSEATYESGFVIDKFPISRPNLTFSTLTVSNMSPEDSSIYLCSAVVDEASFGQGTRLTVV.

This clonotype showed up many times. The chain recombines TRBV30 with TRBJ2-7; D not resolved. The CDR3 is 12 amino acids. From germline, CDR1 is GTSNPN and CDR2 SVGIG (reference sequence). V was trimmed by 2 bases and J by 4 bases, leaving 9 bases between them. CDR3 coding DNA: TGTGCCTGGAGTAGAGAAAATTACGAGCAGTACTTC. This gives the protein CAWSRENYEQYF.

The chain joins TRBV7-6 to TRBJ2-1, with no clear D. The CDR3 covers 14 residues. Germline CDR1 SGHVS, CDR2 FNYEAQ. Trimming shortened V by 1 base and J by 4 bases, and 8 bases separated the two germline ends. CDR3: CASSLVGQYNEQFF. The CDR3 bases are TGTGCCAGCAGCTTAGTCGGGCAGTACAATGAGCAGTTCTTC.

This clonotype was detected many times. This chain links TRBV6-5 with TRBJ1-1, with a weak D call TRBD1 (5 bases). The CDR3 has 14 amino acids. The germline CDR1 and CDR2 sequences are MNHEY and SVGAGI. V dropped 6 bases and J dropped 1 base, with 12 bases sitting between them. The CDR3 coding sequence is TGTGCCAGCAGCGAAGTAGGACAGAACACTGAAGCTTTCTTT. Amino acid sequence: CASSEVGQNTEAFF.

This clonotype was picked up a small number of times. This chain links TRBV27 with TRBJ2-2; either TRBD1 or TRBD2 may fit D (5 bases each). V was shortened by 3 bases and J by 4 bases, with 12 bases between the two germline ends. This CDR3 is 15 amino acids long. CDR1 MNHEY and CDR2 SMNVEV come from the germline V gene (reference sequence). CDR3 bases: TGTGCCAGCAGTTTGGGTCCGAGGGGCACCGGGGAGCTGTTTTTT. This encodes CASSLGPRGTGELFF.

The chain links TRBV13 to TRBJ2-6, with D tentatively TRBD1 (5 bases). Trimming pared 0 bases from V and 3 bases from J, leaving 12 bases between. This CDR3 comprises 17 residues. Germline CDR1 PRHDT, CDR2 FYEKMQ (reference sequence). CDR3 protein: CASSLGTVRFGANVLTF. Here the CDR3 DNA reads TGTGCCAGCAGCTTAGGGACAGTAAGGTTTGGGGCCAACGTCCTGACTTTC.

In regard to this clonotype: A junction end diverges from the germline sequence, so it may reflect a read error. The J gene is TRBJ2-7, the V gene TRBV7-9; D not certain. CDR3 length equals 12 residues. Germline V gene lookup returns CDR1 SEHNR and CDR2 FQNEAQ (reference sequence). The CDR3 DNA follows: TGTGTCAGCAGCCTTGGCCAGGCCGAGCAGTACTTC. This codes for CVSSLGQAEQYF.

Regarding this clonotype: A read error may explain this, as a much larger clone is one base away. The genes are TRBV7-9 and TRBJ1-1; 8 bases are a match to TRBD1. The CDR3 has 13 residues. Germline assignment: CDR1 SEHNR and CDR2 FQNEAQ (reference sequence). The CDR3 bases are TGTGCCAGCAGGAGGGGACAGGTCCTTGGAGCTTGCTTT. Translated, it gives CASRRGQVLGACF.

The chain combines TRBV4-1 with TRBJ1-2, with D perhaps matching TRBD1 (5 bases). V lost 1 base to trimming and J lost 5 bases, with 17 bases between them. This CDR3 has 16 residues. Germline CDR1 MGHRA, CDR2 YSYEKL. The CDR3 region is CASSQVMAGPLYGYTF. For the CDR3, the DNA is TGCGCCAGCAGCCAAGTGATGGCAGGGCCCCTTTATGGCTACACCTTC.

This clonotype was recorded a few times. J is TRBJ1-5 and V is TRBV19; a weak D match, TRBD1 (5 bases). CDR3 length equals 12 residues. Germline CDR1 is LNHDA and CDR2 is SQIVND (reference sequence). Trimming stripped 4 bases from V and 7 bases from J, with 8 bases between. CDR3 coding DNA: TGTGCCAGTAGTACGGGGGGGCAGCCCCAGCATTTT. This sequence encodes CASSTGGQPQHF.

V usage is TRBV6-6 and J usage is TRBJ1-2; D is unclear. Trimming took 5 bases from V and 8 from J, leaving 6 bases between them. The V gene's germline CDR1 is MNHNY and CDR2 SVGAGI (reference sequence). The CDR3 sequence is 10 residues long. The CDR3 reads CASSRAGYTF. The CDR3 DNA follows: TGTGCCAGCAGTCGTGCCGGCTACACCTTC.

This clonotype was detected many times. The rearrangement uses TRBV6-5 and TRBJ2-3; D might be TRBD1 or TRBD2, each matching 6 bases. The CDR3 totals 12 residues. Germline CDR1 and CDR2: MNHEY and SVGAGI. Trimming shortened V by 5 bases and J by 15 bases, and 18 bases separated the two germline ends. The CDR3, as DNA: TGTGCCAGCAGTAAAGACAGGAGGGCCCTTTATTTT. Its protein is CASSKDRRALYF.

This clonotype was recorded at least ten times. The chain uses TRBV4-3 and TRBJ1-1; no clear D. The CDR3 extends over 13 amino acids. CDR1 LGHNA and CDR2 YSLEER come from the germline V gene. V lost 1 base, J lost 4 bases, and 7 bases lay in between. The CDR3 nucleotides are TGCGCCAGCAGCCAAGGTTGGGGCACTGAAGCTTTCTTT. This codes for CASSQGWGTEAFF.

Ten or more counts support this clonotype. This chain connects TRBV19 to TRBJ2-7; 7 nucleotides align to TRBD1. Germline CDR1 LNHDA, CDR2 SQIVND (reference sequence). The CDR3 spans 15 residues. J was trimmed by 3 bases and V by 3 bases; bases with no gene match: 8. The CDR3: CASSIPGTEIYEQYF. CDR3 nucleotide sequence: TGTGCCAGTAGTATCCCCGGGACAGAGATCTACGAGCAGTACTTC.